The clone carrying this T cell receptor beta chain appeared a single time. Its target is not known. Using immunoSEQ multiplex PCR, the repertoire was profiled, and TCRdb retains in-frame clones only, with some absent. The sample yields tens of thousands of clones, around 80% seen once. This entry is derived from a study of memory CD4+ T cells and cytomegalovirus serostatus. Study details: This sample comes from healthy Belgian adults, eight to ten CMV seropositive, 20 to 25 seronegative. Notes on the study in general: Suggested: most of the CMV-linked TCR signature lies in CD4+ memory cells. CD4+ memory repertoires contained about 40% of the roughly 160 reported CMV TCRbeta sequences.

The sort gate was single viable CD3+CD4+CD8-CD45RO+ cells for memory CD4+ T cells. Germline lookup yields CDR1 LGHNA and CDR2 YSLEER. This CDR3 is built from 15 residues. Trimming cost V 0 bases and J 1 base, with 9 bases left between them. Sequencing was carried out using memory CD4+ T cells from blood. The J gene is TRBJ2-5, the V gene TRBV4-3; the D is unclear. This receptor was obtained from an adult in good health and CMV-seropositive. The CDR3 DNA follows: TGCGCCAGCAGCCAAGATCTGGATCCCCAAGAGACCCAGTACTTC. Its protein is CASSQDLDPQETQYF.